The table lists the clone carrying this T cell receptor beta chain with a count of one. Its target is not known. The repertoire was sequenced with immunoSEQ multiplex PCR; TCRdb's copy has only in-frame clones and lacks some. This sample has roughly 34,000 clones, with about 88% found just once. These data are taken from a study of multiple sclerosis patients with progressive multifocal leukoencephalopathy. Overall study findings and caveats: Whether JC virus or general immunocompromise explains the findings remained unclear.

The germline V gene encodes CDR1 LNHDA and CDR2 SQIVND (reference sequence). The junction had 6 bases not matched to a gene; V was cut back by 5 bases and J by 0 bases. The CDR3 contains 16 residues. The time point denotes: before natalizumab initiation. This clonotype originated in a human donor with multiple sclerosis. The chain links TRBV19 to TRBJ1-3; the match to TRBD1 covers 8 bases. Specimen: PBMCs. The CDR3 sequence: CASSSPQGVSGNTIYF. CDR3 nucleotides: TGTGCCAGTAGTTCCCCACAGGGGGTCTCTGGAAACACCATATATTTT.